These 17 T cell receptor beta chains were sequenced from one sample in a study of neoadjuvant anti-PD-1 for oral cavity cancer. Profiled with immunoSEQ multiplex PCR; TCRdb holds only in-frame clones, not every one. The sample contains over 11,000 clones, 73% of which appear only once. Time point denoted: after neoadjuvant nivolumab, at surgical resection. The sequencing here drew on PBMCs, taken after nivolumab (anti-PD-1) treatment. These receptors were collected from a person between 40 and 85 years old with oral cavity squamous cell carcinoma.

The chain recombines TRBV4-1 with TRBJ2-1; D call uncertain. The CDR3 runs 11 residues. V lost 8 bases and J 10 bases, leaving 12 bases between the germline ends. Germline V CDR1 and CDR2: MGHRA, YSYEKL. The CDR3 loop is CASALGPEQFF. Written as DNA, the CDR3 is TGCGCCAGCGCCTTAGGACCCGAGCAGTTCTTC.

J is TRBJ1-1 and V is TRBV29-1; unclear D gene. The CDR3 is 13 residues long. V lost 6 bases and J lost 0, with 11 bases in between. CDR1 is SQVTM, CDR2 ANQGSEA, per germline. The CDR3 is CSVRPQLNTEAFF. The CDR3, as DNA: TGCAGCGTCAGACCGCAGTTGAACACTGAAGCTTTCTTT.

Only one count was recorded for this clone. This chain links TRBV27 with TRBJ2-5; tentative D call: TRBD1 (5 bases). CDR3 length equals 14 residues. The germline V and J ends were trimmed by 5 bases and 2 bases, with 12 bases remaining between them. The germline CDR1 and CDR2 sequences are MNHEY and SMNVEV (reference sequence). CDR3 sequence: CASSPYRTQETQYF. CDR3 nucleotide sequence: TGTGCCAGCAGTCCCTACAGGACACAAGAGACCCAGTACTTC.

The V call is TRBV19, the J call TRBJ1-1, with D possibly being TRBD1 (6 bases). This CDR3 is built from 15 residues. CDR1 is LNHDA, CDR2 SQIVND, per germline (reference sequence). With 4 bases removed from V and 4 bases from J, the gap between germline ends came to 16 bases. CDR3 in DNA: TGTGCCAGTAGTAGGAGCCCGCAGGGGTTCACTGAAGCTTTCTTT. It is translated as CASSRSPQGFTEAFF.

This chain uses TRBV30 with TRBJ1-4, with a tentative D call TRBD1 (5 bases). The CDR3 extends over 14 amino acids. Germline V lookup: CDR1 GTSNPN, CDR2 SVGIG (reference sequence). Trimming took 7 bases from V and 0 from J, leaving 12 bases between them. CDR3 in amino acids: CAFQGFATNEKLFF. The DNA for the CDR3 is TGTGCCTTTCAGGGCTTCGCAACTAATGAAAAACTGTTTTTT.

This chain joins TRBV5-6 and TRBJ2-7; D is possibly TRBD1 or TRBD2 (5 bases each). The germline V and J ends were trimmed by 5 bases and 2 bases, with 14 bases remaining between them. The germline V gene has CDR1 SGHDT and CDR2 YYEEEE. The CDR3 consists of 14 residues. The CDR3 DNA reads as TGTGCCAGCAGGAGGGGTACGGCAGCCTACGAGCAGTACTTC. It codes for CASRRGTAAYEQYF.

The genes are TRBV4-1 and TRBJ2-3, with unresolved D. V was clipped by 4 bases and J by 2 bases, with 10 bases between them. The germline V gene has CDR1 MGHRA and CDR2 YSYEKL. The CDR3 totals 14 residues. The chain's CDR3 is CASSPAATTDTQYF. The CDR3 DNA is TGCGCCAGCAGCCCGGCGGCTACCACAGATACGCAGTATTTT.

The V and J genes are TRBV6-1 and TRBJ2-7; TRBD1 agrees at 8 bases. This CDR3 spans 13 amino acids. CDR1 is MNHNS, CDR2 SASEGT, per germline. J gave up 3 bases and V 6 bases, and 4 bases lay outside the gene matches. The CDR3 loop reads CASSLGQGYEQYF. Here the CDR3 DNA reads TGTGCCAGCAGCCTAGGACAGGGCTACGAGCAGTACTTC.

The rearrangement joins TRBV7-6 to TRBJ2-7; 9 bases agree with TRBD1. Germline values: CDR1 SGHVS, CDR2 FNYEAQ. The CDR3 is 14 residues long. With 5 bases clipped from V and 5 bases from J, the junction kept 7 bases outside the gene matches. The DNA for the CDR3 is TGTGCCAGCAGCCACGGGACAGGGATCGACGAGCAGTACTTC. Translating it yields CASSHGTGIDEQYF.

This chain links TRBV2 with TRBJ2-5; TRBD1 agrees at 12 bases. The J segment lost 5 bases and the V segment lost 5 bases, leaving 6 bases of the junction unmatched. The CDR3 is 15 residues long. CDR1 and CDR2 from the germline V gene are SNHLY and FYNNEI. CDR3 nucleotide sequence: TGTGCCAGCAGTCCTGGGACAGGGGGCAGGGAGACCCAGTACTTC. Protein product: CASSPGTGGRETQYF.

This clone appeared once. The chain recombines TRBV27 with TRBJ1-5, with D possibly matching TRBD1 (5 bases). The V gene's germline CDR1 is MNHEY and CDR2 SMNVEV (reference sequence). Trimming left V 6 bases short and J 7 bases short, with 19 bases between. The CDR3 covers 15 residues. Here the CDR3 reads CASRSGTGLGQPQHF. Here the CDR3 DNA reads TGTGCCAGCAGATCCGGGACTGGCCTCGGACAGCCCCAGCATTTT.

The chain links TRBV9 to TRBJ2-1; 10 bases fit TRBD1. The CDR3 loop spans 16 amino acids. V trimming: 4 bases; J trimming: 5 bases; junction bases outside the gene matches: 9. CDR1 SGDLS and CDR2 YYNGEE come from the germline V gene. The CDR3 region is CASSFEDRGKDNEQFF. The CDR3 DNA follows: TGTGCCAGCAGCTTCGAGGACAGGGGGAAAGACAATGAGCAGTTCTTC.

This chain connects TRBV30 to TRBJ2-5, with 8 positions matching TRBD1. Per germline, CDR1 GTSNPN and CDR2 SVGIG (reference sequence). This CDR3 has 16 amino acids. The V segment lost 2 bases and the J segment 5 bases; nucleotides outside the gene matches: 13. The CDR3 DNA reads as TGTGCCTGGAGTCCCCCAGCCAGGGGGCAGGGGGAGACCCAGTACTTC. Protein sequence: CAWSPPARGQGETQYF.

This chain joins TRBV30 and TRBJ2-5; the D is unclear. This CDR3 region has 13 residues. Trimming removed 0 bases at V and 2 bases at J, with 7 bases between. Looked up from germline, CDR1 is GTSNPN and CDR2 is SVGIG (reference sequence). As DNA, the CDR3 is TGTGCCTGGAGTGTCCGGGTGCAAGAGACCCAGTACTTC. It is translated as CAWSVRVQETQYF.

This clone was recorded a few times. The V and J genes are TRBV28 and TRBJ2-1; 7 bases are a match to TRBD1. The CDR3 sequence is 14 residues long. Germline trimming cut 4 bases from V and 6 bases from J; bases unmatched to any gene: 6. CDR1 and CDR2 from the germline V gene are MDHEN and SYDVKM. The chain's CDR3 is CASSSRDRRNEQFF. The CDR3, as DNA: TGTGCCAGCAGTTCCCGGGACAGACGCAATGAGCAGTTCTTC.

The chain uses TRBV29-1 and TRBJ2-1; the D gene could be TRBD1 or TRBD2 (7 bases each). V was shortened by 1 base and J by 7 bases, with 26 bases between the two germline ends. Germline CDR1 SQVTM, CDR2 ANQGSEA. This CDR3 spans 18 amino acids. In DNA form, the CDR3 reads TGCAGCGTTGAAGGGGGGAGGGGGGCCGGACAGGTTTTTAATGAGCAGTTCTTC. This sequence encodes CSVEGGRGAGQVFNEQFF.

This chain uses TRBV4-1 with TRBJ1-2, with 7 bases identical to TRBD1. The V gene end was trimmed by 0 bases and the J gene end by 4 bases; junction bases not matched to a gene: 11. This CDR3 region has 17 residues. The germline gives CDR1 MGHRA, CDR2 YSYEKL. The chain's CDR3 is CASSQDEGAVTGYGYTF. CDR3 nucleotide sequence: TGCGCCAGCAGCCAAGATGAGGGGGCCGTCACTGGCTATGGCTACACCTTC.